The 25 T cell receptor beta chains in this list originate from one sample, sequenced in a study of response to subunit inactivated influenza vaccine. A single record per CDR3 protein comes from TCRdb applying MiXCR to the RT-PCR reads. The repertoire includes around 200,000 distinct CDR3 sequences, about 15% of them detected once, and 26% sits in the top ten. The sample here was CD8+ T cells sorted from PBMCs, taken around 5 days after vaccination. These receptors were obtained from a man aged 45 to 65 who received an inactivated influenza vaccine.

The chain couples TRBV27 to TRBJ2-5; D gene unclear. The germline V and J ends were trimmed by 4 bases and 0 bases, with 9 bases remaining between them. The germline CDR1 and CDR2 sequences are MNHEY and SMNVEV (reference sequence). The CDR3 runs to 14 residues. This CDR3 reads CASSSALYQETQYF. In nucleotides, the CDR3 is TGTGCCAGCAGTTCCGCCTTGTACCAAGAGACCCAGTACTTC.

This clonotype has more than one count but fewer than ten. Here the CDR3 reads CASSPNRDRDIGRTDTQYF. As DNA, the CDR3 is TGTGCCAGCAGTCCAAACCGGGACAGGGACATTGGTCGCACAGATACGCAGTATTTT. The chain carries TRBV28 and TRBJ2-3; TRBD1 matches 9 bases. The V gene end was trimmed by 5 bases and the J gene end by 1 base; junction bases not matched to a gene: 16. The germline gives CDR1 MDHEN, CDR2 SYDVKM. This CDR3 comprises 19 residues.

This clonotype was detected only a few times. This rearrangement joins TRBV7-9 to TRBJ2-5, with TRBD2 as a possible D gene (5 bases). The V and J ends lost 5 bases and 14 bases respectively, with 24 bases between them. This CDR3 spans 14 amino acids. Germline values: CDR1 SEHNR, CDR2 FQNEAQ (reference sequence). CDR3 nucleotides: TGTGCCAGCAGCCCACACGGGGAGCTTGGAGTCCCTTACTTC. It encodes CASSPHGELGVPYF.

The chain joins TRBV20-1 to TRBJ2-3, with TRBD1 matching over 8 bases. This CDR3 contains 14 residues. Germline V lookup: CDR1 DFQATT, CDR2 SNEGSKA (reference sequence). The V gene end was trimmed by 4 bases and the J gene end by 6 bases; junction bases not matched to a gene: 9. The CDR3 DNA reads as TGCAGTGCTACCGGACAGGGAGGAGGGGATACGCAGTATTTT. Its protein product is CSATGQGGGDTQYF.

The rearrangement uses TRBV6-2 or TRBV6-3 and TRBJ2-1; a weak D match, TRBD1 (6 bases). The CDR3 totals 15 residues. V gave up 3 bases and J gave up 4 bases, with 13 bases separating them. The germline CDR1 and CDR2 sequences are MNHEY and SVGEGT. Written as DNA, the CDR3 is TGTGCCAGCAGTTATCAGGGGCCCGCGTACAATGAGCAGTTCTTC. This codes for CASSYQGPAYNEQFF.

This clonotype was observed a handful of times. This chain connects TRBV4-2 to TRBJ2-3; D is unresolved. Germline CDR1 LGHNA, CDR2 YNFKEQ. Between the trimmed V and J ends, which lost 4 bases and 1 base, there was a span of 9 bases. This CDR3 contains 14 residues. The CDR3 DNA reads TGTGCCAGCAGCCCCTACGGCGGCACAGATACGCAGTATTTT. This translates into CASSPYGGTDTQYF.

This clonotype was picked up many times. V and J are TRBV6-1 and TRBJ2-1; 8 bases are shared with TRBD2. CDR1 and CDR2 from the germline V gene are MNHNS and SASEGT. This CDR3 spans 16 amino acids. The trim removed 0 bases at V and 2 bases at J, leaving 3 bases unmatched. The CDR3 reads CASSEALAGPYNEQFF. Written as DNA, the CDR3 is TGTGCCAGCAGTGAAGCATTAGCGGGACCCTACAATGAGCAGTTCTTC.

This clonotype was recorded at least ten times. V gene TRBV5-1 combines with J gene TRBJ2-3; 8 nucleotides agree with TRBD2. Looked up from germline, CDR1 is SGHRS and CDR2 is YFSETQ. Trimming at V came to 2 bases and at J to 3 bases, leaving 11 bases not matched to a gene. This CDR3 region has 17 residues. CDR3 amino acids: CASSFYHGGALTDTQYF. The CDR3 DNA sequence: TGCGCCAGCAGCTTTTACCACGGGGGGGCTCTGACAGATACGCAGTATTTT.

V is TRBV6-1 and J is TRBJ2-3; D possibly uses TRBD1 or TRBD2 (5 bases each). This CDR3 contains 13 residues. The germline gives CDR1 MNHNS, CDR2 SASEGT. The V and J ends lost 8 bases and 1 base respectively, with 10 bases between them. The DNA for the CDR3 is TGTGCCAGCTCGAGAGGGGGCACAGATACGCAGTATTTT. Translating gives CASSRGGTDTQYF.

The V gene is TRBV4-1, the J gene TRBJ2-4; TRBD1 agrees at 9 bases. Germline V gene sequence: CDR1 MGHRA, CDR2 YSYEKL. With 0 bases clipped from V and 6 bases from J, the junction kept 6 bases outside the gene matches. The CDR3 is 16 residues long. CDR3 DNA sequence: TGCGCCAGCAGCCAAGAGGACAGGGGAGCAGGAAACATTCAGTACTTC. Protein sequence: CASSQEDRGAGNIQYF.

This clonotype was observed a handful of times. This chain links TRBV6-2 or TRBV6-3 with TRBJ2-5; D is undetermined. CDR1 MNHEY and CDR2 SVGEGT come from the germline V gene. CDR3 length: 15 amino acids. Trimming shortened V by 0 bases and J by 2 bases, and 10 bases separated the two germline ends. This CDR3 is CASSYSWTAQETQYF. The CDR3 DNA reads TGTGCCAGCAGTTACTCTTGGACGGCACAAGAGACCCAGTACTTC.

The rearrangement uses TRBV9 and TRBJ2-2, with TRBD1 matching over 8 bases. V gave up 5 bases and J gave up 3 bases; unmatched junction bases: 3. Germline values: CDR1 SGDLS, CDR2 YYNGEE. The CDR3 has 14 amino acids. The CDR3 loop is CASRQGGDTGELFF. The CDR3 DNA follows: TGTGCCAGCAGACAGGGGGGAGACACCGGGGAGCTGTTTTTT. The entire variable domain, with the rest obtained from reference TRBV9 and TRBJ2-2, is as follows: DSGVTQTPKHLITATGQRVTLRCSPRSGDLSVYWYQQSLDQGLQFLIQYYNGEERAKGNILERFSAQQFPDLHSELNLSSLELGDSALYFCASRQGGDTGELFFGEGSRLTVL.

The rearrangement uses TRBV6-2 or TRBV6-3 and TRBJ2-3; 7 bases fit TRBD2. V lost 1 base and J lost 5; bases outside the gene matches: 6. Germline CDR1 is MNHEY and CDR2 is SVGEGT. CDR3 size: 15 residues. The CDR3 region has the DNA TGTGCCAGCAGTTACTTCCGCGGGGAGGGAGATACGCAGTATTTT. This gives the protein CASSYFRGEGDTQYF.

This clonotype was counted only a few times. The V and J genes are TRBV4-1 and TRBJ2-1; D gene ambiguous. Per germline, CDR1 MGHRA and CDR2 YSYEKL. V was trimmed by 1 base and J by 7 bases, leaving 14 bases between them. CDR3 length: 15 amino acids. Here the CDR3 DNA reads TGCGCCAGCAGCCAAGTCGGCTCCCGTTGGAATGAGCAGTTCTTC. Translated, it gives CASSQVGSRWNEQFF.

This clonotype appeared a few times. The chain couples TRBV15 to TRBJ1-1, with unresolved D. Germline V gene data show CDR1 as LNHNV and CDR2 as YYDKDF (reference sequence). The CDR3 length is 14 residues. Trimming shortened V by 0 bases and J by 5 bases, and 10 bases separated the two germline ends. The CDR3: CATSRDLGWTEAFF. The CDR3 nucleotides are TGTGCCACCAGCAGAGATCTGGGGTGGACTGAAGCTTTCTTT.

This clonotype was seen once. For the CDR3, the DNA is TGTGCCAGCAGTTACCCCGCTAGCGGGGGGCGTAGAGGGACCGGGGAGCTGTTTTTT. Protein sequence: CASSYPASGGRRGTGELFF. This sequence joins TRBV6-2 or TRBV6-3 and TRBJ2-2; 11 bases line up with TRBD2. The ends lost 2 bases at V and 5 bases at J; junction bases unmatched: 13. The CDR3 sequence is 19 residues long. Germline V gene sequence: CDR1 MNHEY, CDR2 SVGEGT.

This clonotype has just a few counts. J is TRBJ2-3 and V is TRBV10-2, with a tentative D call TRBD2 (7 bases). The CDR3 runs to 16 residues. CDR1 is WSHSY and CDR2 is SAAADI in the germline V gene. With 3 bases removed from V and 6 bases from J, the gap between germline ends came to 19 bases. In nucleotides, the CDR3 is TGCGCCAGCAGTGATTTGGGGGGGCCACCTAGGGATACGCAGTATTTT. Protein: CASSDLGGPPRDTQYF.

The chain joins TRBV11-2 to TRBJ2-5, with a weak D call TRBD2 (6 bases). This CDR3 has 15 residues. V was cut by 5 bases and J by 5 bases, with 18 bases left in between. CDR1 SGHAT and CDR2 FQNNGV come from the germline V gene. CDR3 bases: TGTGCCAGCAGCCCGACTGGGGGGAGGACCGAGACCCAGTACTTC. Translated: CASSPTGGRTETQYF.

The chain recombines TRBV9 with TRBJ2-7; either TRBD1 or TRBD2 may fit D (5 bases each). Between the trimmed V and J ends, which lost 4 bases and 5 bases, there was a span of 22 bases. The CDR3 runs to 16 residues. Germline CDR1 and CDR2: SGDLS and YYNGEE. The CDR3 DNA sequence: TGTGCCAGCAGCCCTTCGGCCAGGGAGACGAACAACGAGCAGTACTTC. Amino acids: CASSPSARETNNEQYF.

Only a few counts were recorded for this clonotype. V usage is TRBV4-2 and J usage is TRBJ2-3, with TRBD1 matching 10 bases. The CDR3 has 18 amino acids. Germline V gene sequence: CDR1 LGHNA, CDR2 YNFKEQ. V dropped 5 bases and J dropped 0; count of bases not matched to a gene: 11. The CDR3, as DNA: TGTGCCAGCAGCAGGGGACAGGGGCTGACCGCTAGCACAGATACGCAGTATTTT. Protein sequence: CASSRGQGLTASTDTQYF.

In this sample, this clonotype turned up a few times. This chain uses TRBV9 with TRBJ2-5; D is possibly TRBD1 or TRBD2 (6 bases each). CDR3 length: 14 amino acids. The ends were cut back, 6 bases at V and 3 bases at J, with 15 bases in the middle. Germline V gives CDR1 SGDLS, CDR2 YYNGEE. This CDR3 is CASTPGGAKETQYF. CDR3 DNA: TGTGCCAGCACCCCCGGGGGCGCGAAAGAGACCCAGTACTTC.

The chain links TRBV12-5 to TRBJ2-1; 8 bases align to TRBD2. Trimming at V came to 6 bases and at J to 9 bases, leaving 19 bases not matched to a gene. The CDR3 covers 17 residues. CDR1 LGHNT and CDR2 FRNRAP come from the germline V gene. In nucleotides, the CDR3 is TGTGCTAGTGGACACAATCCCATAGCGGGGCCCCACTTTGAGCAGTTCTTC. It is translated as CASGHNPIAGPHFEQFF.

This CDR3 reads CASTAVQGTDTQYF. CDR3 in DNA: TGTGCCAGCACCGCAGTGCAGGGTACAGATACGCAGTATTTT. This chain links TRBV6-1 with TRBJ2-3, with D perhaps TRBD1 (5 bases). Germline assignment: CDR1 MNHNS and CDR2 SASEGT. Trimming left V 7 bases short and J 3 bases short, with 14 bases between. This CDR3 spans 14 amino acids.

Note on this clonotype: A read error may account for a junction end that differs from germline. CDR3 residues: CASSENQETQYF. The CDR3 DNA is TGCGCCAGCAGCGAAAACCAGGAGACCCAGTACTTC. The rearrangement joins TRBV5-1 to TRBJ2-5; the D is unclear. This CDR3 has 12 amino acids. Germline V gene lookup returns CDR1 SGHRS and CDR2 YFSETQ.

The chain is built from TRBV12-3 or TRBV12-4 and TRBJ2-4; 7 bases align to TRBD1. There are 15 residues in the CDR3. After removal of 3 bases from V and 0 bases from J, the junction contained 2 bases not matched to a gene. This CDR3 reads CASSLYRGAKNIQYF. CDR3 nucleotides: TGTGCCAGCAGTTTGTACAGGGGAGCCAAAAACATTCAGTACTTC.